This T cell receptor beta chain was observed in a study of T-cell reconstitution after alpha-beta-depleted transplantation in children. Unique molecular identifiers were built into the TCRbeta library. MiXCR, run by TCRdb on the PCR reads, gives a single entry per CDR3 protein. The profile shows some 200,000 distinct CDR3 sequences, 8% to 9.5% of them singletons. This clonotype was seen only a few times. The TCR sequence derives from a human donor who donated a stem cell graft to a child with acute lymphoblastic leukemia. The sequencing here drew on PBMCs from the stem cell graft donor, taken from the stem cell graft.

CDR3 sequence reads: CAWKITGDTEAFF. The CDR3 DNA reads TGTGCCTGGAAGATAACAGGGGACACTGAAGCTTTCTTT. V and J are TRBV30 and TRBJ1-1, with 7 bases matching TRBD1. From germline, CDR1 is GTSNPN and CDR2 SVGIG (reference sequence). The CDR3 extends over 13 amino acids. With V trimmed by 4 bases and J by 3 bases, 5 bases remained unmatched.